The rows below give T cell receptor beta chains drawn from one sample of a study of human T cells and chemical hapten exposure. One entry per CDR3 protein, called by TCRdb with MiXCR from the RACE reads. The sample has tens of thousands of distinct CDR3 sequences; over 10% are singletons. The source was whole blood, collected in connection with sensitization to the hapten diphenylcyclopropenone (DPC). Receptors were obtained from a woman aged 25 to 39 with alopecia areata. Some clones in this sample may be carry-over from other donors' samples. CDR3s include the opening cysteine and the closing phenylalanine or tryptophan. D genes are given only for firm matches. Only some rows state a clone size, as once, few, many or a class for expanded clones.

D gene	clone size	V gene	J gene	CDR3 protein	CDR3 DNA
.	.	TRBV21-1	TRBJ2-5	CASSPQRSYQETQYF	TGTGCCAGCAGTCCCCAGAGATCGTACCAAGAGACCCAGTACTTC
.	many	TRBV24-1	TRBJ2-1	CATSDPLEGGVGEQFF	TGTGCCACCAGTGACCCTCTCGAAGGGGGTGTGGGTGAGCAGTTCTTC
.	many	TRBV10-3	TRBJ2-7	CATGRGGEQYF	TGTGCCACCGGGCGAGGGGGCGAGCAGTACTTC
.	few	TRBV6-2/TRBV6-3	TRBJ2-7	CASSSTGTWAPYEQYF	TGTGCCAGCAGTTCGACCGGGACCTGGGCCCCCTACGAGCAGTACTTC
.	many	TRBV30	TRBJ2-5	CAWSWGGTQYF	TGTGCCTGGAGTTGGGGCGGGACCCAGTACTTC
TRBD1	few	TRBV12-3/TRBV12-4	TRBJ1-2	CASSWSQGTGGYTF	TGTGCCAGCAGTTGGAGCCAGGGGACAGGGGGCTACACCTTC
.	.	TRBV7-8	TRBJ1-1	CASRSQYFNTEAFF	TGTGCCAGCAGGTCTCAGTACTTCAACACTGAAGCTTTCTTT
.	many	TRBV15	TRBJ1-1	CATSRDPTGTEAFF	TGTGCCACCAGCAGAGACCCCACCGGCACTGAAGCTTTCTTT
TRBD2	.	TRBV29-1	TRBJ2-1	CSVEKAGEGEEQFF	TGCAGCGTTGAAAAAGCGGGAGAGGGGGAAGAGCAGTTCTTC
TRBD2	.	TRBV6-2/TRBV6-3	TRBJ2-1	CASSPSGRGLNEQFF	TGTGCCAGCAGCCCTAGCGGAAGGGGTTTGAATGAGCAGTTCTTC
TRBD2	.	TRBV20-1	TRBJ2-7	CSACKSGISSYEQYF	TGCAGTGCCTGTAAGAGCGGGATTTCCTCCTACGAGCAGTACTTC
TRBD2	many	TRBV15	TRBJ2-2	CAATSGTNTGELFF	TGTGCCGCTACTAGCGGGACGAACACCGGGGAGCTGTTTTTT
TRBD2	few	TRBV30	TRBJ2-7	CAWSPGLAGYEQYF	TGTGCCTGGAGCCCGGGACTAGCGGGATACGAGCAGTACTTC
.	.	TRBV3-1	TRBJ2-7	CASSQFLGPYEQYF	TGTGCCAGCAGCCAATTTCTTGGACCCTACGAGCAGTACTTC
TRBD1	many	TRBV18	TRBJ2-1	CASSPGAGGLENEQFF	TGTGCCAGCTCACCTGGGGCAGGGGGCCTTGAAAATGAGCAGTTCTTC
TRBD2	.	TRBV5-1	TRBJ2-7	CASSLVASGDPYEQYF	TGCGCCAGCAGCTTGGTGGCGAGCGGGGACCCCTACGAGCAGTACTTC
TRBD1	many	TRBV9	TRBJ2-7	CASSRQGITYEQYF	TGTGCCAGCAGTCGACAGGGGATAACCTACGAGCAGTACTTC
TRBD1	.	TRBV6-2/TRBV6-3	TRBJ2-2	CASSRTGGNTGELFF	TGTGCCAGCAGCCGGACAGGGGGCAACACCGGGGAGCTGTTTTTT
.	few	TRBV3-1	TRBJ2-1	CASSQDRNPNNEQFF	TGTGCCAGCAGCCAAGATCGGAACCCGAACAATGAGCAGTTCTTC
.	.	TRBV21-1	TRBJ2-5	CASPKQGAQETQYF	TGTGCCAGCCCAAAACAGGGGGCCCAAGAGACCCAGTACTTC
.	many	TRBV28	TRBJ2-7	CASSYPGKNYEQYF	TGTGCCAGCAGTTATCCGGGAAAAAACTACGAGCAGTACTTC
TRBD1	.	TRBV20-1	TRBJ1-5	CSARADRGFWANQPQHF	TGCAGTGCTAGAGCAGACAGGGGCTTTTGGGCCAATCAGCCCCAGCATTTT
TRBD2	many	TRBV7-3	TRBJ2-3	CASSFSGLANTDTQYF	TGTGCCAGCAGCTTCTCAGGACTAGCGAACACAGATACGCAGTATTTT
TRBD1	few	TRBV6-6	TRBJ2-2	CASSPRQGAAGELFF	TGTGCCAGCAGTCCCAGACAGGGGGCGGCCGGGGAGCTGTTTTTT
.	few	TRBV20-1	TRBJ2-3	CSARVGRDTQYF	TGCAGTGCTAGAGTAGGGCGAGATACGCAGTATTTT
.	many	TRBV4-2	TRBJ1-4	CASSQDWRATNEKLFF	TGTGCCAGCAGCCAAGACTGGAGGGCGACTAATGAAAAACTGTTTTTT
.	many	TRBV10-2	TRBJ2-5	CASSDPAGGQETQYF	TGCGCCAGCAGTGACCCAGCTGGCGGACAAGAGACCCAGTACTTC
TRBD1	few	TRBV4-3	TRBJ1-1	CASSSEGGAGTEAFF	TGCGCCAGCAGCTCAGAAGGGGGCGCGGGCACTGAAGCTTTCTTT
.	many	TRBV28	TRBJ2-2	CASSLEVVTGELFF	TGTGCCAGCAGTTTAGAGGTCGTCACCGGGGAGCTGTTTTTT
.	many	TRBV11-2	TRBJ2-3	CASSPYSGRSYTDTQYF	TGTGCCAGCAGCCCCTATAGCGGACGGAGTTACACAGATACGCAGTATTTT
TRBD1	few	TRBV7-6	TRBJ2-3	CASSLTGVYTDTQYF	TGTGCCAGCAGCTTGACAGGGGTCTACACAGATACGCAGTATTTT
.	many	TRBV28	TRBJ1-3	CASSGNTIYF	TGTGCCAGCAGTGGAAACACCATATATTTT
.	.	TRBV28	TRBJ1-1	CASSLETEAFF	TGTGCCAGCAGTCTAGAAACTGAAGCTTTCTTT
TRBD1	many	TRBV28	TRBJ1-1	CASRQGARNTEAFF	TGTGCCAGCAGGCAGGGGGCGCGGAACACTGAAGCTTTCTTT
TRBD2	few	TRBV20-1	TRBJ2-1	CSAMQAGSGNEQFF	TGCAGTGCTATGCAAGCGGGATCGGGTAATGAGCAGTTCTTC
.	few	TRBV20-1	TRBJ2-1	CSALPLDTNEQFF	TGCAGTGCTCTACCCCTGGACACCAATGAGCAGTTCTTC
.	few	TRBV6-2/TRBV6-3	TRBJ2-1	CASTPDDYNEQFF	TGTGCCAGCACCCCGGACGATTACAATGAGCAGTTCTTC